These 14 T cell receptor beta chains originate from one sample sequenced in a study of blood T cell repertoires in COVID-19. Profiled with immunoSEQ multiplex PCR; TCRdb holds only in-frame clones, not every one. Of about 190,000 clones in the sample, more than 65% were seen once. Sequencing was carried out using peripheral blood. These TCRs come from a woman of 80 years or more with active or convalescent COVID-19.

The chain links TRBV15 to TRBJ2-7; 11 nucleotides align to TRBD2. The CDR3 runs to 16 residues. J gave up 2 bases and V 0 bases, and 3 bases lay outside the gene matches. Per germline, CDR1 LNHNV and CDR2 YYDKDF (reference sequence). CDR3 DNA sequence: TGTGCCACCAGCAGAGATACTAGCGGGAGTGCCTACGAGCAGTACTTC. Protein: CATSRDTSGSAYEQYF.

This clone was seen a single time. The V call is TRBV6-2 or TRBV6-3, the J call TRBJ2-1; D may be TRBD2 (5 bases). The germline V gene has CDR1 MNHEY and CDR2 SVGEGT. Deletions cut 6 bases from V and 2 bases from J, with 20 bases between. The length of the CDR3 is 17 residues. CDR3 sequence (DNA): TGTGCCAGCAGCCGCGAGGGCAATCTCACCCCCTACAATGAGCAGTTCTTC. This encodes CASSREGNLTPYNEQFF.

A remark on this clone: At the DNA level, this CDR3 is encoded by other sequences in the same sample as well. V is TRBV5-1 and J is TRBJ2-6, with D tentatively TRBD2 (6 bases). The germline CDR1 and CDR2 sequences are SGHRS and YFSETQ. The CDR3 consists of 16 residues. Trimming took 0 bases from V and 1 from J, leaving 8 bases between them. DNA of the CDR3: TGCGCCAGCAGCTTGGCCGGAGGGTCTGGGGCCAACGTCCTGACTTTC. It translates to CASSLAGGSGANVLTF.

The chain employs TRBV28 and TRBJ1-1; 9 bases line up with TRBD1. Germline CDR1 and CDR2: MDHEN and SYDVKM. CDR3 length equals 15 residues. After removal of 1 base from V and 5 bases from J, the junction contained 5 bases not matched to a gene. The CDR3 bases are TGTGCCAGCAGTTTATCTGGGACAGGGAGGACTGAAGCTTTCTTT. This translates into CASSLSGTGRTEAFF.

This chain links TRBV7-3 with TRBJ1-1; TRBD1 matches at 7 bases. V was pared by 1 base and J by 8 bases, with 4 bases of the junction left unmatched. The CDR3 extends over 13 amino acids. CDR1 and CDR2 from the germline V gene are SGHTA and FQGTGA. The CDR3 nucleotides read TGTGCCAGCAGCTTAAAGGGGGACAGAGAAGCTTTCTTT. This translates into CASSLKGDREAFF.

This CDR3 is CASSPTGWNTEAFF. CDR3 DNA: TGTGCCAGCTCACCGACAGGGTGGAACACTGAAGCTTTCTTT. The chain recombines TRBV18 with TRBJ1-1; 7 bases line up with TRBD1. The CDR3 is made up of 14 amino acids. The germline gives CDR1 KGHSH, CDR2 LQKENI. V was pared by 3 bases and J by 1 base, with 2 bases of the junction left unmatched. Drawing the rest from reference TRBV18 and TRBJ1-1, the complete variable domain is NAGVMQNPRHLVRRRGQEARLRCSPMKGHSHVYWYRQLPEEGLKFMVYLQKENIIDESGMPKERFSAEFPKEGPSILRIQQVVRGDSAAYFCASSPTGWNTEAFFGQGTRLTVV.

The genes are TRBV27 and TRBJ2-1; the match to TRBD1 covers 7 bases. CDR1 is MNHEY, CDR2 SMNVEV, per germline (reference sequence). This CDR3 region has 15 residues. Trimming removed 6 bases from V and 1 base from J; junction bases left unmatched: 6. Here the CDR3 DNA reads TGTGCCAGCAGCCCGGGACAGCGGTCCTACAATGAGCAGTTCTTC. Translation: CASSPGQRSYNEQFF.

The chain is built from TRBV10-3 and TRBJ2-1, with 8 bases that match TRBD2. V dropped 3 bases and J dropped 5; count of bases not matched to a gene: 9. CDR3 size: 16 residues. From germline, CDR1 is ENHRY and CDR2 SYGVKD. This CDR3 reads CAISDNLGLGDNEQFF. The CDR3 DNA reads TGTGCCATCAGTGATAATTTGGGACTAGGGGACAATGAGCAGTTCTTC.

V usage is TRBV9 and J usage is TRBJ2-2, with D tentatively TRBD2 (5 bases). The CDR3 totals 16 residues. CDR1 and CDR2 (germline): SGDLS, YYNGEE. The germline V and J ends were trimmed by 0 bases and 5 bases, with 14 bases remaining between them. The CDR3 DNA reads as TGTGCCAGCAGCGTAGGAAGTGGGAGCAAAACCGGGGAGCTGTTTTTT. It specifies CASSVGSGSKTGELFF.

The rearrangement links TRBV25-1 to TRBJ1-2; D unresolved. The V gene lost 3 bases and the J gene lost 8 bases, with 10 bases spanning the gap. This CDR3 has 12 residues. Germline CDR1 is MGHDK and CDR2 is SYGVNS. CDR3 sequence reads: CASSDGIRGYTF. The CDR3 DNA sequence: TGTGCCAGCAGTGACGGGATCCGGGGCTACACCTTC.

V and J are TRBV15 and TRBJ1-4; perhaps TRBD1 as D (6 bases). V shed 0 bases and J shed 5 bases, with 10 bases lying between them. Germline assignment: CDR1 LNHNV and CDR2 YYDKDF (reference sequence). CDR3 size: 15 residues. The DNA for the CDR3 is TGTGCCACCAGCAGAGAAGGGGGACTAAATGAAAAACTGTTTTTT. Translating it yields CATSREGGLNEKLFF.

V gene TRBV5-1 combines with J gene TRBJ2-1; D is possibly TRBD2 (6 bases). CDR1 and CDR2 from the germline V gene are SGHRS and YFSETQ. Trimming stripped 1 base from V and 3 bases from J, with 11 bases between. This CDR3 region has 15 residues. The CDR3 reads CASSLMTRIYNEQFF. For the CDR3, the DNA is TGCGCCAGCAGCTTGATGACTAGGATCTACAATGAGCAGTTCTTC.

The gene calls are TRBV5-1 and TRBJ1-3; D unclear. CDR3 size: 14 residues. V was trimmed by 4 bases and J by 0 bases, leaving 8 bases between them. CDR1 is SGHRS, CDR2 YFSETQ, per germline. The CDR3 sequence: CASSPTNSGNTIYF. For the CDR3, the DNA is TGCGCCAGCAGCCCTACCAACTCTGGAAACACCATATATTTT.

The V and J genes are TRBV2 and TRBJ2-7; TRBD2 aligns across 7 bases. With V trimmed by 5 bases and J by 2 bases, 9 bases remained unmatched. From germline, CDR1 is SNHLY and CDR2 FYNNEI. The CDR3 length is 15 residues. This chain's CDR3 is CASSRSSGRTYEQYF. The CDR3 DNA sequence: TGTGCCAGCAGTCGTTCTAGCGGACGAACCTACGAGCAGTACTTC.